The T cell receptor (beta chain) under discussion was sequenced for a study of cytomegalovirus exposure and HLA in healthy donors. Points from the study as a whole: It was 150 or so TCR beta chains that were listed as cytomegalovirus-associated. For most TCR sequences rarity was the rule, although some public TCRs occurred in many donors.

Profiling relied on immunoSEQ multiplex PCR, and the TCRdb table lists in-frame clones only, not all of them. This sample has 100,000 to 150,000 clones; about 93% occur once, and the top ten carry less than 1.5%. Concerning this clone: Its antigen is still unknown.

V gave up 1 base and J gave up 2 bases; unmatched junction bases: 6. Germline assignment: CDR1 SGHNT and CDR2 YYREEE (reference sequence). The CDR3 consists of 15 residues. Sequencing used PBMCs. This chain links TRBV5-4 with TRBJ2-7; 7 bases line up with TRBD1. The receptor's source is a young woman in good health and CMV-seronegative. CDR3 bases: TGTGCCAGCAGCTTGAGGCAGGGGGTCCCCTACGAGCAGTACTTC. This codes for CASSLRQGVPYEQYF.